This entry lists 18 T cell receptor beta chains sequenced from one sample in a study of glioma-infiltrating T cells. Using RNA template, CDR3s of TCR alpha and beta were amplified with iRepertoire arm-PCR. TCRdb analysed the multiplex PCR reads with MiXCR anew, one entry per CDR3 protein. Among some 190,000 distinct CDR3 sequences listed, approximately 30% were seen once. The sequenced sample was glioma tissue, nonneoplastic brain tissue, or PBMCs (not recorded which). These receptors were collected from a human donor with low-grade glioma or glioblastoma, undergoing nonglioma brain surgery, or in good health (not recorded which).

The J gene is TRBJ2-5, the V gene TRBV29-1; 9 bases map to TRBD1. CDR1 is SQVTM and CDR2 is ANQGSEA in the germline V gene. The V gene end was trimmed by 4 bases and the J gene end by 5 bases; junction bases not matched to a gene: 8. This CDR3 spans 14 amino acids. CDR3 coding DNA: TGCAGCGTTGGGACAGGACAGGGGCCCGAGACCCAGTACTTC. This translates into CSVGTGQGPETQYF.

This clonotype was recorded many times. The V and J genes are TRBV28 and TRBJ1-6; D perhaps matches TRBD1 (6 bases). V shed 7 bases and J shed 10 bases, with 11 bases lying between them. The CDR3 is made up of 12 amino acids. Germline values: CDR1 MDHEN, CDR2 SYDVKM. CDR3 protein: CASTGQPSPLHF. DNA for the CDR3: TGTGCCAGCACCGGACAGCCGTCACCCCTCCACTTT.

Many counts were recorded for this clonotype. The chain has TRBV27 and TRBJ2-3; the match to TRBD1 covers 9 bases. After removal of 7 bases from V and 3 bases from J, the junction contained 5 bases not matched to a gene. Germline loops: CDR1 MNHEY, CDR2 SMNVEV (reference sequence). The CDR3 has 14 residues. The CDR3 nucleotides read TGTGCCAGCAAGCGGGACAGGGTGACAGATACGCAGTATTTT. It codes for CASKRDRVTDTQYF.

The V gene is TRBV24-1, the J gene TRBJ2-5; D unresolved. The CDR3 runs 13 residues. The germline gives CDR1 KGHDR, CDR2 SFDVKD. V was cut by 5 bases and J by 0 bases, with 6 bases left in between. CDR3 sequence reads: CATSAAHQETQYF. The CDR3 region has the DNA TGTGCCACCAGTGCTGCGCACCAAGAGACCCAGTACTTC.

Ten or more counts support this clonotype. This chain links TRBV28 with TRBJ2-1; D is uncertain. The CDR3 spans 16 residues. From germline, CDR1 is MDHEN and CDR2 SYDVKM. Trimming took off 2 bases at V and 3 bases at J, with 14 bases between the two ends. The CDR3 DNA follows: TGTGCCAGCAGTTTACGTCAGGCGGCTAACTACAATGAGCAGTTCTTC. Its protein is CASSLRQAANYNEQFF.

This clonotype was counted at least ten times. The chain combines TRBV2 with TRBJ2-1; D might be TRBD1 or TRBD2, each matching 5 bases. There are 14 residues in the CDR3. Trimming removed 0 bases at V and 10 bases at J, with 13 bases between. Germline V gene lookup returns CDR1 SNHLY and CDR2 FYNNEI. The CDR3 sequence is CASSEALPGTEQFF. As DNA, the CDR3 is TGTGCCAGCAGTGAAGCGCTTCCGGGGACCGAGCAGTTCTTC.

This clonotype appeared many times. The J gene is TRBJ2-7, the V gene TRBV29-1; D tentatively fits TRBD1 or TRBD2 (7 bases each). CDR1 is SQVTM, CDR2 ANQGSEA, per germline. With 3 bases removed from V and 3 bases from J, the gap between germline ends came to 15 bases. There are 14 residues in the CDR3. This CDR3 reads CSVEGEGAGYEQYF. The DNA of the CDR3 is TGCAGCGTTGAGGGGGAGGGGGCCGGCTACGAGCAGTACTTC.

The table lists this clonotype with a few counts. The chain joins TRBV5-4 to TRBJ1-1, with D hard to call. The CDR3 has 16 amino acids. V was pared by 4 bases and J by 4 bases, with 20 bases between. Germline values: CDR1 SGHNT, CDR2 YYREEE (reference sequence). The CDR3 nucleotides read TGTGCCAGCAGCCCCTACCCCGATACTGCACGCACTGAAGCTTTCTTT. Its translation: CASSPYPDTARTEAFF.

With regard to this clonotype: A read error is possible here, since a much larger clone lies one base away. The J gene is TRBJ1-1, the V gene TRBV4-2; 8 nucleotides agree with TRBD1. The CDR3 consists of 15 residues. The germline CDR1 and CDR2 sequences are LGHNA and YNFKEQ. V shed 6 bases and J 5 bases; nucleotides not matched to a gene: 11. In DNA, the CDR3 is TGTGCCAGCAGACATTCCGGACAGGGAAAAACTGAAGCTTTCTTT. This gives the protein CASRHSGQGKTEAFF.

The chain carries TRBV20-1 and TRBJ2-3; D is perhaps TRBD2 (5 bases). The CDR3 has 15 residues. Germline V gene sequence: CDR1 DFQATT, CDR2 SNEGSKA (reference sequence). V gave up 5 bases and J gave up 3 bases, with 18 bases separating them. CDR3 bases: TGCAGTGCTGTTAGTAGCGATGCAGGAACAGATACGCAGTATTTT. Translated, it gives CSAVSSDAGTDTQYF.

This clonotype appeared many times. The genes are TRBV27 and TRBJ2-2; D ambiguous. Germline V gene sequence: CDR1 MNHEY, CDR2 SMNVEV (reference sequence). The CDR3 is made up of 16 amino acids. V was pared by 2 bases and J by 4 bases, with 14 bases between. DNA for the CDR3: TGTGCCAGCAGTTTAGGCATAGGGCTTGGCACCGGGGAGCTGTTTTTT. Protein product: CASSLGIGLGTGELFF.

This sequence joins TRBV6-6 and TRBJ2-1; D may correspond to TRBD1 or TRBD2 (5 bases each). Per germline, CDR1 MNHNY and CDR2 SVGAGI (reference sequence). With 0 bases removed from V and 8 bases from J, the gap between germline ends came to 17 bases. There are 16 residues in the CDR3. CDR3 protein: CASSYSTGQTSYEQFF. The DNA for the CDR3 is TGTGCCAGCAGTTACTCGACGGGGCAAACCTCCTATGAGCAGTTCTTC.

In its sample, this clonotype was seen many times. The chain links TRBV6-1 to TRBJ2-5; the D gene is possibly TRBD1 (6 bases). The CDR3 is 18 residues long. The ends were cut back, 8 bases at V and 3 bases at J, with 28 bases in the middle. The germline gives CDR1 MNHNS, CDR2 SASEGT. CDR3 DNA: TGTGCCAGCCAACCCAGGGGCCTCTCGGATTCTAGAGAAGAGACCCAGTACTTC. The encoded protein is CASQPRGLSDSREETQYF.

This clonotype was recorded many times. This chain links TRBV6-1 with TRBJ1-4; no definite D call. V lost 3 bases, J lost 5 bases, and 25 bases lay in between. The CDR3 sequence is 19 residues long. In germline, CDR1 is MNHNS, CDR2 SASEGT. The CDR3 sequence is CASSDIAVPLFRKNEKLFF. DNA of the CDR3: TGTGCCAGCAGTGATATTGCGGTCCCTCTTTTTCGGAAAAATGAAAAACTGTTTTTT.

This clonotype has ten or more counts. The rearrangement uses TRBV4-3 and TRBJ1-4; perhaps TRBD1 as D (5 bases). CDR3 length: 13 residues. Germline values: CDR1 LGHNA, CDR2 YSLEER. With 4 bases removed from V and 7 bases from J, the gap between germline ends came to 10 bases. CDR3 loop: CASSRDQGEKLFF. In DNA form, the CDR3 reads TGCGCCAGCAGCCGCGATCAGGGTGAAAAACTGTTTTTT.

At least ten counts were recorded for this clonotype. The V gene is TRBV7-8, the J gene TRBJ1-3; weak D call: TRBD1 (5 bases). Germline V gene data show CDR1 as SGHVS and CDR2 as FQNEAQ. Trimming cost V 0 bases and J 7 bases, with 7 bases left between them. CDR3 length equals 13 residues. Here the CDR3 DNA reads TGTGCCAGCAGCTTAGCCGGGACGAACACCATATATTTT. Protein: CASSLAGTNTIYF.

As concerns this clonotype: One base away lies a much larger clone, so this may be a sequencing read error. CDR3 residues: CASTDRLSEKYF. The CDR3 DNA is TGTGCCAGTACCGACAGGTTAAGCGAGAAGTACTTC. The chain employs TRBV7-9 and TRBJ2-7; TRBD1 is a possible D gene (6 bases). This CDR3 comprises 12 residues. Germline V gene lookup returns CDR1 SEHNR and CDR2 FQNEAQ (reference sequence).

V and J are TRBV27 and TRBJ2-7; the D gene is possibly TRBD2 (6 bases). Trimming cost V 4 bases and J 5 bases, with 12 bases left between them. CDR1 and CDR2 (germline): MNHEY, SMNVEV (reference sequence). The CDR3 is 13 amino acids. Written as DNA, the CDR3 is TGTGCCAGCAGTTCACTAGCCCGCAACGAGCAGTACTTC. Its protein is CASSSLARNEQYF.